This T cell receptor beta chain was identified during a study of beta chain features in type 1 diabetes. For the study at large: Summed over all samples, the examined sorted cells came to 107,917,701. Regarding the study as a whole: For patients and controls alike, PCR might favor shorter templates to the same degree. Across patients, naive, central memory and Treg TCRB repertoires exhibited apparently greater similarity than was observed across healthy donors.

This CDR3 has 11 amino acids. V was pared by 6 bases and J by 7 bases, with 7 bases between. Germline V gives CDR1 MNHNY, CDR2 SVGAGI (reference sequence). There are a few counts of this clone. The antigen is undetermined. Reverse transcription of all isolated RNA meant that expressed TCRB transcripts were sequenced. Only in-frame clones appear in the TCRdb table, and some are missing; sequencing was by immunoSEQ multiplex PCR. This sample carries around 200,000 clones, around 13% of them seen once, and the ten largest clones take approximately 0.62%. The chain links TRBV6-6 to TRBJ1-5, with D hard to call. The clonotype originates from a woman aged 18-29 years in good health. The sample consisted of central memory CD4+ T cells from blood. CDR3 in amino acids: CASSQTQPQHF. The CDR3 nucleotides are TGTGCCAGCAGCCAAACACAGCCCCAGCATTTT.